The 22 T cell receptor beta chains in this list originate from one sample, sequenced in a study of control samples from healthy donors and cancer patients. Profiling relied on immunoSEQ multiplex PCR, and the TCRdb table lists in-frame clones only, not all of them. Among 150,000 or so clones, about 91% were seen once, and the ten largest hold around 5%. The material sequenced was blood. The receptors stem from a woman aged 25 to 39 in good health.

In this sample, this clone turned up once. This sequence joins TRBV5-6 and TRBJ1-1; 8 positions match TRBD1. Looked up from germline, CDR1 is SGHDT and CDR2 is YYEEEE. J lost 7 bases, V lost 4 bases, and 3 bases had no gene match. The CDR3 sequence is 12 residues long. This CDR3 is CASSLGQGEAFF. In DNA, the CDR3 is TGTGCCAGCAGCCTTGGACAGGGTGAAGCTTTCTTT. Using reference TRBV5-6 and TRBJ1-1 for the parts outside the CDR3, the full variable domain is DAGVTQSPTHLIKTRGQQVTLRCSPKSGHDTVSWYQQALGQGPQFIFQYYEEEERQRGNFPDRFSGHQFPNYSSELNVNALLLGDSALYLCASSLGQGEAFFGQGTRLTVV.

V is TRBV6-6 and J is TRBJ2-7; weak D call: TRBD1 (5 bases). The V end lost 2 bases, the J end lost 2 bases, and 10 bases lay between the germline ends. This CDR3 contains 14 residues. Germline CDR1 and CDR2: MNHNY and SVGAGI (reference sequence). DNA for the CDR3: TGTGCCAGCAGTTACCCTGGACACCCCTACGAGCAGTACTTC. Translating gives CASSYPGHPYEQYF.

The chain uses TRBV6-5 and TRBJ1-1, with D unresolved. The germline V and J ends were trimmed by 0 bases and 1 base, with 6 bases remaining between them. The CDR3 is 14 residues long. Germline V CDR1 and CDR2: MNHEY, SVGAGI. CDR3 loop: CASSYSNPNTEAFF. CDR3 DNA sequence: TGTGCCAGCAGTTACTCGAACCCGAACACTGAAGCTTTCTTT.

The chain couples TRBV25-1 to TRBJ2-7; no firm D call. The V end was cut by 3 bases, the J end by 3 bases, with 6 bases between. The CDR3 is made up of 12 amino acids. CDR1 MGHDK and CDR2 SYGVNS come from the germline V gene. In DNA, the CDR3 is TGTGCCAGCAGTGAGGACGGCTACGAGCAGTACTTC. Encoded protein: CASSEDGYEQYF.

This chain links TRBV6-5 with TRBJ2-7, with 8 positions matching TRBD2. Per germline, CDR1 MNHEY and CDR2 SVGAGI. The CDR3 runs to 16 residues. V gave up 2 bases and J gave up 12 bases; unmatched junction bases: 18. This chain's CDR3 is CASSYQGDVSSGILYF. CDR3 bases: TGTGCCAGCAGTTACCAAGGCGATGTGAGTAGCGGGATTCTGTACTTC.

The chain is built from TRBV20-1 and TRBJ2-5; the D is unclear. The CDR3 covers 9 residues. CDR1 is DFQATT, CDR2 SNEGSKA, per germline (reference sequence). The chain's CDR3 is CMIQETQYF. CDR3 sequence (DNA): TGCATGATTCAAGAGACCCAGTACTTC.

The J gene is TRBJ2-2, the V gene TRBV6-2 or TRBV6-3; TRBD2 might be the D (5 bases). The CDR3 spans 16 residues. Germline CDR1 reads MNHEY; CDR2 reads SVGEGT. V lost 5 bases and J lost 1, with 14 bases in between. CDR3 nucleotide sequence: TGTGCCAGCAGTGGGGTCGGGGTCAAGAACACCGGGGAGCTGTTTTTT. The encoded protein is CASSGVGVKNTGELFF.

V and J are TRBV13 and TRBJ1-6; maybe TRBD1 (6 bases). The length of the CDR3 is 14 residues. Germline V gives CDR1 PRHDT, CDR2 FYEKMQ (reference sequence). Trimming removed 8 bases from V and 10 bases from J, with 18 bases in between. The CDR3 is CASFTRGLGSPLHF. In nucleotides, the CDR3 is TGTGCCAGCTTTACCCGGGGGCTCGGATCACCCCTCCACTTT.

The rearrangement links TRBV18 to TRBJ1-1, with D possibly TRBD1 on 5 matching bases. Germline CDR1 is KGHSH and CDR2 is LQKENI. V lost 2 bases and J lost 1, with 14 bases in between. The CDR3 length is 16 residues. This CDR3 reads CASSPGAGLTNTEAFF. The CDR3 DNA reads TGTGCCAGCTCACCAGGGGCAGGGTTAACGAACACTGAAGCTTTCTTT.

The chain uses TRBV28 and TRBJ2-5; 8 nucleotides line up with TRBD1. Germline V gene sequence: CDR1 MDHEN, CDR2 SYDVKM. J was trimmed by 9 bases and V by 2 bases; bases with no gene match: 8. This CDR3 is built from 14 residues. In nucleotides, the CDR3 is TGTGCCAGCAGTTTAAGCGACAGGGGTCCGGCCCAGTACTTC. Translation: CASSLSDRGPAQYF.

The chain uses TRBV20-1 and TRBJ2-7; no firm D call. CDR3 length: 11 amino acids. Germline assignment: CDR1 DFQATT and CDR2 SNEGSKA (reference sequence). Trimming shortened V by 6 bases and J by 0 bases, and 6 bases separated the two germline ends. CDR3 residues: CSALSSYEQYF. The CDR3 nucleotides are TGCAGTGCCCTTAGCTCCTACGAGCAGTACTTC.

This clone was seen more than once but under ten times. CDR3 sequence (DNA): TGTGCCAGCAGTGACTCGACAGAGAGCACTGAAGCTTTCTTT. Its translation: CASSDSTESTEAFF. The rearrangement joins TRBV6-4 to TRBJ1-1; D possibly corresponds to TRBD1 (5 bases). CDR1 MRHNA and CDR2 SNTAGT come from the germline V gene. V lost 0 bases, J lost 4 bases, and 9 bases lay in between. This CDR3 is built from 14 residues.

This clone has only a few counts. The genes are TRBV10-3 and TRBJ1-1; TRBD1 agrees at 7 bases. Germline CDR1 is ENHRY and CDR2 is SYGVKD. After removal of 5 bases from V and 1 base from J, the junction contained 4 bases not matched to a gene. CDR3 size: 14 residues. CDR3 nucleotides: TGTGCCATCAGTTCGACAGGGTGGAACACTGAAGCTTTCTTT. It codes for CAISSTGWNTEAFF.

There are a few counts of this clone. The chain employs TRBV6-5 and TRBJ1-4, with TRBD1 identical over 8 bases. Germline CDR1 and CDR2: MNHEY and SVGAGI. CDR3 length: 14 residues. With 10 bases clipped from V and 8 bases from J, the junction kept 12 bases outside the gene matches. The CDR3 loop reads CATSWTGSNEKLFF. The CDR3 nucleotides are TGTGCCACCTCTTGGACAGGGTCAAACGAAAAACTGTTTTTT.

The chain joins TRBV14 to TRBJ1-1; the D is unclear. V was shortened by 2 bases and J by 3 bases, with 19 bases between the two germline ends. The germline CDR1 and CDR2 sequences are SGHDN and FVKESK. This CDR3 spans 17 amino acids. CDR3 in DNA: TGTGCCAGCAGCCAATTTATACTGCCCAAGGCGGACACTGAAGCTTTCTTT. As protein: CASSQFILPKADTEAFF.

The rearrangement joins TRBV6-1 to TRBJ2-7; tentatively, D is TRBD2 (5 bases). V dropped 3 bases and J dropped 2 bases, with 14 bases sitting between them. CDR3 length equals 15 residues. The germline gives CDR1 MNHNS, CDR2 SASEGT. Here the CDR3 reads CASSDGESYAYEQYV. The CDR3 nucleotides are TGTGCCAGCAGTGATGGGGAGTCGTACGCCTACGAGCAGTACGTC.

This chain uses TRBV29-1 with TRBJ2-7, with 9 bases matching TRBD2. Germline values: CDR1 SQVTM, CDR2 ANQGSEA. The CDR3 covers 16 residues. The junction had 10 bases not matched to a gene; V was cut back by 2 bases and J by 2 bases. This CDR3 is CSVELPTSGVTYEQYF. Here the CDR3 DNA reads TGCAGCGTTGAACTACCGACTAGCGGAGTTACCTACGAGCAGTACTTC.

This clone was observed once. The chain employs TRBV28 and TRBJ1-1, with D uncertain. The germline CDR1 and CDR2 sequences are MDHEN and SYDVKM. The CDR3 covers 12 residues. The germline V and J ends were trimmed by 5 bases and 6 bases, with 10 bases remaining between them. The CDR3 sequence is CASSQNSPEAFF. The CDR3 DNA sequence: TGTGCCAGCAGTCAGAACAGTCCTGAAGCTTTCTTT.

This rearrangement joins TRBV5-1 to TRBJ2-1, with D perhaps matching TRBD2 (6 bases). V dropped 0 bases and J dropped 3 bases, with 10 bases sitting between them. Germline CDR1 SGHRS, CDR2 YFSETQ. The CDR3 sequence is 15 residues long. CDR3 nucleotide sequence: TGCGCCAGCAGCTTGGGCGAGGGACTCTACAATGAGCAGTTCTTC. It specifies CASSLGEGLYNEQFF. The full variable domain, completed using reference TRBV5-1 and TRBJ2-1, is KAGVTQTPRYLIKTRGQQVTLSCSPISGHRSVSWYQQTPGQGLQFLFEYFSETQRNKGNFPGRFSGRQFSNSRSEMNVSTLELGDSALYLCASSLGEGLYNEQFFGPGTRLTVL.

DNA for the CDR3: TGTGCTAGTGCCCGCACTGGGGCGGTAAGAACTGAAGCTTTCTTT. It is translated as CASARTGAVRTEAFF. This chain joins TRBV12-5 and TRBJ1-1; D is possibly TRBD1 (5 bases). CDR3 length: 15 amino acids. Germline lookup yields CDR1 LGHNT and CDR2 FRNRAP. V lost 7 bases and J 5 bases, leaving 20 bases between the germline ends.

This chain connects TRBV18 to TRBJ2-5; no firm D call. Trimming left V 6 bases short and J 2 bases short, with 7 bases between. The germline V gene encodes CDR1 KGHSH and CDR2 LQKENI. The CDR3 has 12 amino acids. The CDR3 DNA follows: TGTGCCAGCTCGCGCCAACAAGAGACCCAGTACTTC. Protein product: CASSRQQETQYF.

This chain links TRBV11-2 with TRBJ1-4; a weak D match, TRBD1 (6 bases). The CDR3 contains 15 residues. The germline V gene encodes CDR1 SGHAT and CDR2 FQNNGV. V was clipped by 5 bases and J by 5 bases, with 15 bases between them. The CDR3 coding sequence is TGTGCCAGCAGCCAATGGACAGAGCCGAATGAAAAACTGTTTTTT. Amino acids: CASSQWTEPNEKLFF.